These 20 T cell receptor beta chains were all obtained from the same sample, sequenced in a study of T cells in tuberculosis. Time point indicated: new active TB diagnosis, blood taken before or within 7 days of starting treatment. Here immunoSEQ multiplex PCR was the method, and the copy in TCRdb shows in-frame clones only, minus some. The table includes fewer than 35,000 clones, roughly 88% detected once. The sequencing used PBMCs, collected at tuberculosis diagnosis. All receptors come from an adult with tuberculosis.

The V call is TRBV14, the J call TRBJ2-1; 9 positions agree with TRBD2. This CDR3 has 17 residues. J gave up 2 bases and V 0 bases, and 5 bases lay outside the gene matches. Germline V lookup: CDR1 SGHDN, CDR2 FVKESK. Here the CDR3 reads CASSQDRLAAPYNEQFF. DNA of the CDR3: TGTGCCAGCAGCCAAGACCGACTAGCGGCCCCCTACAATGAGCAGTTCTTC.

V gene TRBV6-1 combines with J gene TRBJ2-5; D is perhaps TRBD1 (5 bases). The CDR3 has 15 residues. Looked up from germline, CDR1 is MNHNS and CDR2 is SASEGT. The V end was cut by 2 bases, the J end by 1 base, with 11 bases between. The DNA of the CDR3 is TGTGCCAGCAGTGAAATAGCCACAGGCCAAGAGACCCAGTACTTC. Translating gives CASSEIATGQETQYF.

The rearrangement joins TRBV25-1 to TRBJ2-3; 13 bases are shared with TRBD2. CDR1 and CDR2 (germline): MGHDK, SYGVNS. CDR3 length: 16 amino acids. V shed 1 base, J shed 7 bases, and the junction held 5 bases outside the gene matches. The CDR3 DNA reads as TGTGCCAGCAGTGAATCAGGACTAGCGGGGGCGCATACGCAGTATTTT. Its translation: CASSESGLAGAHTQYF.

In DNA form, the CDR3 reads TGTGCCAGCAGTTTAATACAGGGGGAACTGTTTTTT. Its protein is CASSLIQGELFF. The gene calls are TRBV28 and TRBJ1-4, with 8 bases fitting TRBD1. CDR3 length: 12 amino acids. Unmatched junction bases numbered 2, after V lost 2 bases and J lost 12 bases. CDR1 is MDHEN, CDR2 SYDVKM, per germline. The full variable domain, with the rest looked up from reference TRBV28 and TRBJ1-4, is DVKVTQSSRYLVKRTGEKVFLECVQDMDHENMFWYRQDPGLGLRLIYFSYDVKMKEKGDIPEGYSVSREKKERFSLILESASTNQTSMYLCASSLIQGELFFGSGTQLSVL.

This chain links TRBV30 with TRBJ2-3; D ambiguous. The CDR3 is 16 amino acids. Germline CDR1 reads GTSNPN; CDR2 reads SVGIG (reference sequence). The V end was cut by 0 bases, the J end by 0 bases, with 13 bases between. The CDR3 DNA reads TGTGCCTGGAGTGTACGGCTAGTGACTAGCACAGATACGCAGTATTTT. Protein product: CAWSVRLVTSTDTQYF.

The CDR3 loop is CASTLTGGDGYTF. CDR3 sequence (DNA): TGTGCCAGTACCCTCACAGGGGGCGATGGCTACACCTTC. This chain links TRBV19 with TRBJ1-2; 9 bases line up with TRBD1. The V segment lost 7 bases and the J segment 6 bases; nucleotides outside the gene matches: 6. The CDR3 runs 13 residues. In germline, CDR1 is LNHDA, CDR2 SQIVND (reference sequence).

The V call is TRBV7-9, the J call TRBJ1-1; D may be TRBD1 (6 bases). Germline V CDR1 and CDR2: SEHNR, FQNEAQ (reference sequence). The CDR3 loop spans 13 amino acids. V was cut by 3 bases and J by 6 bases, with 11 bases left in between. The CDR3 protein is CASSFPGDAEAFF. The CDR3 DNA reads TGTGCCAGCAGCTTCCCAGGGGACGCTGAAGCTTTCTTT. The whole variable domain, filled in from reference TRBV7-9 and TRBJ1-1, reads DTGVSQNPRHKITKRGQNVTFRCDPISEHNRLYWYRQTLGQGPEFLTYFQNEAQLEKSRLLSDRFSAERPKGSFSTLEIQRTEQGDSAMYLCASSFPGDAEAFFGQGTRLTVV.

The chain is built from TRBV10-3 and TRBJ2-3; TRBD1 agrees at 12 bases. The CDR3 contains 13 residues. Trimming cost V 8 bases and J 4 bases; bases outside gene matches: 1. From germline, CDR1 is ENHRY and CDR2 SYGVKD. CDR3: CAIGTGGADTQYF. CDR3 sequence (DNA): TGTGCCATCGGGACAGGGGGCGCAGATACGCAGTATTTT.

The V call is TRBV5-1, the J call TRBJ2-1, with TRBD2 identical over 8 bases. Per germline, CDR1 SGHRS and CDR2 YFSETQ. After removal of 0 bases from V and 6 bases from J, the junction contained 11 bases not matched to a gene. CDR3 length: 17 amino acids. In nucleotides, the CDR3 is TGCGCCAGCAGCTTGGCCGTCCCGGCGGGAGGAGGCAATGAGCAGTTCTTC. Translating gives CASSLAVPAGGGNEQFF.

This clone was seen just once. The J gene is TRBJ2-1, the V gene TRBV4-1; 7 positions match TRBD1. Per germline, CDR1 MGHRA and CDR2 YSYEKL. Trimming at V came to 3 bases and at J to 8 bases, leaving 4 bases not matched to a gene. The CDR3 covers 13 residues. The CDR3 nucleotides are TGCGCCAGCAGCCATGCTACAGGGGATGAGCAGTTCTTC. Protein product: CASSHATGDEQFF.

This chain links TRBV4-1 with TRBJ1-3, with 7 nucleotides matching TRBD1. This CDR3 has 16 amino acids. Per the germline V gene, CDR1 is MGHRA and CDR2 is YSYEKL. V dropped 0 bases and J dropped 5; count of bases not matched to a gene: 7. This CDR3 reads CASSQEKGRGRNTIYF. CDR3 coding DNA: TGCGCCAGCAGCCAAGAAAAAGGCAGGGGGAGAAACACCATATATTTT.

The V call is TRBV7-2, the J call TRBJ2-1; 7 positions match TRBD1. This CDR3 has 14 residues. V shed 1 base, J shed 9 bases, and the junction held 6 bases outside the gene matches. In germline, CDR1 is SGHTA, CDR2 FQGNSA. The CDR3, as DNA: TGTGCCAGCAGCTTAGACTCGACAGGGACTGAGCAGTTCTTC. Amino acid sequence: CASSLDSTGTEQFF.

This chain connects TRBV5-6 to TRBJ1-2, with D possibly TRBD1 on 5 matching bases. Trimming stripped 1 base from V and 6 bases from J, with 13 bases between. This CDR3 has 14 residues. The germline V gene encodes CDR1 SGHDT and CDR2 YYEEEE. This CDR3 reads CASSLFQGTNGYTF. The CDR3 nucleotides read TGTGCCAGCAGCTTGTTTCAGGGAACTAATGGCTACACCTTC.

Only a few counts were recorded for this clone. CDR3 amino acids: CASSLGRSLPYNEQFF. The CDR3 nucleotides read TGTGCCAGCAGCTTGGGTAGGAGCCTTCCGTACAATGAGCAGTTCTTC. This chain joins TRBV5-4 and TRBJ2-1; no clear D. CDR1 is SGHNT, CDR2 YYREEE, per germline (reference sequence). V was pared by 0 bases and J by 4 bases, with 14 bases between. The CDR3 extends over 16 amino acids.

J is TRBJ1-2 and V is TRBV6-5; a weak D match, TRBD1 (6 bases). This CDR3 contains 15 residues. Trimming cost V 6 bases and J 1 base, with 15 bases left between them. The V gene's germline CDR1 is MNHEY and CDR2 SVGAGI. CDR3 nucleotides: TGTGCCAGCAGCCGCGGGGGGCGCGGTAACTATGGCTACACCTTC. Translation gives CASSRGGRGNYGYTF.

The chain recombines TRBV9 with TRBJ2-2; 7 bases agree with TRBD2. The CDR3 length is 15 residues. Germline CDR1 is SGDLS and CDR2 is YYNGEE. V lost 4 bases to trimming and J lost 4 bases; unmatched junction nucleotides: 7. The CDR3 DNA reads as TGTGCCAGCAGCCCAGGGAGGGCGGGCACCGGGGAGCTGTTTTTT. Its translation: CASSPGRAGTGELFF.

The chain is built from TRBV29-1 and TRBJ1-2; D is unresolved. Germline V gene sequence: CDR1 SQVTM, CDR2 ANQGSEA. V was shortened by 4 bases and J by 5 bases, with 11 bases between the two germline ends. This CDR3 is 12 amino acids long. The CDR3 DNA reads as TGCAGCGTTGGGAGCCAGTTTTATGGCTACACCTTC. Its translation is CSVGSQFYGYTF.

This clone was recorded once. The V and J genes are TRBV21-1 and TRBJ1-5; the table's D call TRBD1 went unverified against the DNA. TRBV21-1 is assigned pseudogene status. The CDR3 has 17 residues. CDR3 loop: CASSKGQGGRFGQPQHF. CDR3 sequence (DNA): TGTGCCAGCAGCAAAGGACAGGGCGGAAGGTTTGGTCAGCCCCAGCATTTT.

The chain is built from TRBV27 and TRBJ1-5; 7 positions match TRBD1. V was pared by 5 bases and J by 4 bases, with 8 bases of the junction left unmatched. Germline assignment: CDR1 MNHEY and CDR2 SMNVEV (reference sequence). The CDR3 covers 15 residues. This CDR3 reads CASSPTGEGNQPQHF. CDR3 bases: TGTGCCAGCAGTCCAACAGGGGAAGGGAATCAGCCCCAGCATTTT.

The gene calls are TRBV9 and TRBJ1-2; D is possibly TRBD1 (6 bases). The germline V gene encodes CDR1 SGDLS and CDR2 YYNGEE. CDR3 size: 15 residues. The V end lost 4 bases, the J end lost 2 bases, and 15 bases lay between the germline ends. The CDR3 here is CASSPTGSQNYGYTF. The DNA of the CDR3 is TGTGCCAGCAGCCCCACAGGGTCACAGAACTATGGCTACACCTTC.